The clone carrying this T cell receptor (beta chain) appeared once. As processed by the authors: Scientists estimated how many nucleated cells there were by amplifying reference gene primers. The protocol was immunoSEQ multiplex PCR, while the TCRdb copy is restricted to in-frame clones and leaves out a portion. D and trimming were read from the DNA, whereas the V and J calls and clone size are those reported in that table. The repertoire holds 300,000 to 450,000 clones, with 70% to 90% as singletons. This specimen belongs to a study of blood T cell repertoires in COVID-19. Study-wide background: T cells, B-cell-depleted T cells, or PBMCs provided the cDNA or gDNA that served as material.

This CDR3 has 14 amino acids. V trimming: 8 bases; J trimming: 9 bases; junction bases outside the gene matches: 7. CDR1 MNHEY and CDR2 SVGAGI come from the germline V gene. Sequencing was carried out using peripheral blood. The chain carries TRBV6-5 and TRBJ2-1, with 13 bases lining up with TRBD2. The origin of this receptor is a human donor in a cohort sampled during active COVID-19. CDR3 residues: CASFRTSGRSEQFF. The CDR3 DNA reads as TGTGCCAGCTTCCGGACTAGCGGGAGAAGTGAGCAGTTCTTC.